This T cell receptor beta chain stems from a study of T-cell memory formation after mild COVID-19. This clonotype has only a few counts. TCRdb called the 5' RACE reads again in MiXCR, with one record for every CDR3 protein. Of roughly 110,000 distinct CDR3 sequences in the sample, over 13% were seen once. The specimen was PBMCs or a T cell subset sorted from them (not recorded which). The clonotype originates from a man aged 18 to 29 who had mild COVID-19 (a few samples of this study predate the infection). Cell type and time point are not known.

CDR3 sequence reads: CASSLSTGSRELFF. The CDR3, as DNA: TGTGCCAGCAGTTTATCGACTGGATCTCGGGAGCTGTTTTTT. The chain employs TRBV27 and TRBJ2-2; D gene uncertain. Germline V gives CDR1 MNHEY, CDR2 SMNVEV (reference sequence). This CDR3 is built from 14 residues. Trimming shortened V by 0 bases and J by 9 bases, and 11 bases separated the two germline ends.